Detailed here is one TCR beta chain. The germline V and J ends were trimmed by 0 bases and 2 bases, with 6 bases remaining between them. CDR3 size: 14 residues. The germline V gene encodes CDR1 SGHRS and CDR2 YFSETQ. This record comes from a study of blood T cell repertoires in COVID-19. For the study at large: Sites in the United States, Italy and Spain provided acute and convalescent COVID-19 samples. PBMCs, B-cell-depleted T cells, or T cells were the source of the cDNA or gDNA that made up the material.

In the study's own analysis: Amplification with reference gene primers provided the estimates of nucleated cell counts. This table comes from immunoSEQ multiplex PCR, and its TCRdb copy is limited to in-frame clones, with some not included. V and J calls and clone size are given by that table; D and trimming were obtained from the DNA. The sample yields 95,000 to 100,000 clones, roughly nine tenths seen once. The chain links TRBV5-1 to TRBJ1-3, with D perhaps matching TRBD1 (6 bases). The specimen was peripheral blood. This sequence originates from a man in his fifties with acute or convalescent COVID-19. CDR3 residues: CASSLAGAGNTIYF. CDR3 DNA: TGCGCCAGCAGCTTGGCAGGGGCTGGAAACACCATATATTTT. The full variable domain, with the rest looked up from reference TRBV5-1 and TRBJ1-3, is KAGVTQTPRYLIKTRGQQVTLSCSPISGHRSVSWYQQTPGQGLQFLFEYFSETQRNKGNFPGRFSGRQFSNSRSEMNVSTLELGDSALYLCASSLAGAGNTIYFGEGSWLTVV.